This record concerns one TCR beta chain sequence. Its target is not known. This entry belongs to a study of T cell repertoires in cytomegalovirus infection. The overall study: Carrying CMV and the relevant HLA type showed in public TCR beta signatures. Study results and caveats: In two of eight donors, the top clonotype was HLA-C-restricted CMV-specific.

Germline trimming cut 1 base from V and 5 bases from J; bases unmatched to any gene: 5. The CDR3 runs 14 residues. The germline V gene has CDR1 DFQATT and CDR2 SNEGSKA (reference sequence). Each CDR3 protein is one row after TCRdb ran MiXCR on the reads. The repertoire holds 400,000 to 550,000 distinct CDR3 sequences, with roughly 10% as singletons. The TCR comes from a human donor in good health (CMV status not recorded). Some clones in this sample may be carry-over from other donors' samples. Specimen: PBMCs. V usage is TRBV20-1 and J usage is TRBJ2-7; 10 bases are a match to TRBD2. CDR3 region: CSARVLAGLHEQYF. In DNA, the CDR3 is TGCAGTGCTAGAGTACTAGCGGGACTCCACGAGCAGTACTTC.